Below are 8 T cell receptor beta chains sequenced from a single sample in a study of cytomegalovirus exposure and HLA in healthy donors. The PCR ran on 60 Vbeta and 13 Jbeta primers. Sequencing was performed with immunoSEQ multiplex PCR; in TCRdb, only in-frame clones are kept and a portion is missing. The table lists some 150,000 clones, more than 65% of them singletons. Material: PBMCs. The receptor set was obtained from a woman between 45 and 60 years old in good health and CMV-seronegative.

The CDR3 reads CASSPGTGEKLFF. The CDR3 nucleotides are TGTGCCAGCAGCCCCGGGACAGGGGAAAAACTGTTTTTT. The chain has TRBV7-9 and TRBJ1-4; TRBD1 agrees at 9 bases. CDR3 length equals 13 residues. Germline CDR1 is SEHNR and CDR2 is FQNEAQ (reference sequence). V lost 5 bases and J lost 8; bases outside the gene matches: 3.

The V gene is TRBV13, the J gene TRBJ2-1; 9 nucleotides line up with TRBD2. The CDR3 is 16 amino acids. V dropped 2 bases and J dropped 7; count of bases not matched to a gene: 9. Germline V gene sequence: CDR1 PRHDT, CDR2 FYEKMQ (reference sequence). In DNA form, the CDR3 reads TGTGCCAGCAGCTTAATCCTAGCGGGGAACGGGAATGAGCAGTTCTTC. It translates to CASSLILAGNGNEQFF.

The V gene is TRBV5-1, the J gene TRBJ1-3; D uncertain. The CDR3 is made up of 16 amino acids. In germline, CDR1 is SGHRS, CDR2 YFSETQ. V shed 2 bases and J shed 1 base, with 13 bases lying between them. CDR3 DNA sequence: TGCGCCAGCAGCTTTCTCAACAGCCGTTCTGGAAACACCATATATTTT. Translating it yields CASSFLNSRSGNTIYF.

The rearrangement uses TRBV19 and TRBJ1-1; 10 bases agree with TRBD1. The V and J ends lost 6 bases and 6 bases, in that order; junction bases with no gene match: 10. CDR1 LNHDA and CDR2 SQIVND come from the germline V gene (reference sequence). CDR3 length equals 15 residues. The CDR3 spells CASSARDRGGAEAFF. CDR3 nucleotide sequence: TGTGCCAGTAGCGCCCGGGACAGGGGCGGCGCTGAAGCTTTCTTT.

The chain carries TRBV7-8 and TRBJ1-1, with TRBD1 matching over 7 bases. The junction had 5 bases not matched to a gene; V was cut back by 2 bases and J by 2 bases. This CDR3 region has 15 residues. Germline lookup yields CDR1 SGHVS and CDR2 FQNEAQ. The CDR3 coding sequence is TGTGCCAGCAGCTTATTCAGGGGGTCTAACACTGAAGCTTTCTTT. Protein: CASSLFRGSNTEAFF.

The rearrangement uses TRBV27 and TRBJ1-6; D call uncertain. Germline V lookup: CDR1 MNHEY, CDR2 SMNVEV (reference sequence). Trimming stripped 0 bases from V and 8 bases from J, with 11 bases between. The CDR3 has 15 amino acids. The CDR3 DNA reads TGTGCCAGCAGTTTATCGGAGGAAACCTATTCACCCCTCCACTTT. Translation: CASSLSEETYSPLHF.

The CDR3 coding sequence is TGTGCCAGCTCACCAGAGGGAGTCGGAGAGCAGTACTTC. This sequence encodes CASSPEGVGEQYF. The gene calls are TRBV18 and TRBJ2-7, with TRBD2 as a possible D gene (5 bases). The CDR3 is made up of 13 amino acids. V was cut by 2 bases and J by 7 bases, with 12 bases left in between. In germline, CDR1 is KGHSH, CDR2 LQKENI.

This clone has only a few counts. The chain links TRBV18 to TRBJ2-7; possible D gene TRBD1, 6 bases. Germline loops: CDR1 KGHSH, CDR2 LQKENI. V lost 3 bases, J lost 0 bases, and 9 bases lay in between. There are 14 residues in the CDR3. In DNA form, the CDR3 reads TGTGCCAGCTCACCCGGACAGCCCTCCTACGAGCAGTACTTC. As protein: CASSPGQPSYEQYF.